This T cell receptor beta chain was profiled in a study of T cell changes during pregnancy in multiple sclerosis. The method was immunoSEQ multiplex PCR; TCRdb's version includes in-frame clones alone and lacks a portion of them. Here the sample spans tens of thousands of clones, approximately 94% being singletons. Germline V gives CDR1 MNHEY, CDR2 SVGAGI. Trimming removed 4 bases from V and 2 bases from J; junction bases left unmatched: 7. The CDR3 is 15 amino acids. Specimen: peripheral blood, collected in the third trimester of pregnancy. The chain uses TRBV6-5 and TRBJ2-7; TRBD1 aligns across 8 bases. The sequence was obtained from a female donor with multiple sclerosis, enrolled in a pregnancy study. Here the CDR3 reads CASSSPGTGAYEQYF. CDR3 bases: TGTGCCAGCAGTTCGCCCGGGACAGGAGCCTACGAGCAGTACTTC.